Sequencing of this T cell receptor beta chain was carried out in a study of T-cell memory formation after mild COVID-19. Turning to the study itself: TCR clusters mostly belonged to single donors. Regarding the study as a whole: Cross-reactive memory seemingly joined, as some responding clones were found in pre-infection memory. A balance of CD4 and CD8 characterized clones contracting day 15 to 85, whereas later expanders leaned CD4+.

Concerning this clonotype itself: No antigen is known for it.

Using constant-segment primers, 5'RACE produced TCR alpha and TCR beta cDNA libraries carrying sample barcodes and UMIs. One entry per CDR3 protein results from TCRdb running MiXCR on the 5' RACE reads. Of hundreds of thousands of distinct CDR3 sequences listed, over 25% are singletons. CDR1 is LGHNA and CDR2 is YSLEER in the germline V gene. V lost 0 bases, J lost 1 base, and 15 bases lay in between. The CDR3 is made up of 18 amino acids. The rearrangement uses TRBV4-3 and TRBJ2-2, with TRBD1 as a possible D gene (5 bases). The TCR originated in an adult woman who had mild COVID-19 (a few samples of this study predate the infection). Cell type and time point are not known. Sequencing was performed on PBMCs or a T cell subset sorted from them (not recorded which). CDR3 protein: CASSQDRGGELNTGELFF. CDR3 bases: TGCGCCAGCAGCCAAGATAGGGGCGGAGAGCTGAACACCGGGGAGCTGTTTTTT.